The 10 T cell receptor beta chains presented below share a single source sample, sequenced in a study of CD8+ T cells in alopecia areata. RNA was isolated and reverse transcribed to cDNA, the sequencing template. Assay used: immunoSEQ multiplex PCR; TCRdb lists only in-frame clones, some missing. The sample lists around 98,000 clones, 35% to 50% occurring once. Sequencing input: CD4+ T cells sorted from blood. The receptors derive from a human donor with alopecia areata.

The CDR3 spells CAWSGGLGGNQPQHF. CDR3 sequence (DNA): TGTGCCTGGAGTGGAGGCCTCGGGGGCAATCAGCCCCAGCATTTT. V is TRBV30 and J is TRBJ1-5; D not certain. Trimming cost V 1 base and J 2 bases, with 12 bases left between them. Per the germline V gene, CDR1 is GTSNPN and CDR2 is SVGIG (reference sequence). The length of the CDR3 is 15 residues.

This chain joins TRBV4-2 and TRBJ2-3; TRBD2 matches 8 bases. Germline lookup yields CDR1 LGHNA and CDR2 YNFKEQ. The V gene end was trimmed by 4 bases and the J gene end by 7 bases; junction bases not matched to a gene: 10. The CDR3 consists of 15 residues. The CDR3 is CASSPLTGGLHTQYF. The CDR3 bases are TGTGCCAGCAGCCCCTTAACGGGGGGGTTACATACGCAGTATTTT.

The chain combines TRBV29-1 with TRBJ2-1; tentative D call: TRBD2 (5 bases). Trimming left V 4 bases short and J 3 bases short, with 16 bases between. The CDR3 spans 15 residues. Germline assignment: CDR1 SQVTM and CDR2 ANQGSEA. CDR3 sequence reads: CSVAARRRSYNEQFF. The CDR3 nucleotides are TGCAGCGTTGCCGCTCGGAGGCGGAGCTACAATGAGCAGTTCTTC.

The rearrangement joins TRBV30 to TRBJ2-7; the D gene is possibly TRBD2 (5 bases). V gave up 0 bases and J gave up 3 bases, with 9 bases separating them. The CDR3 consists of 13 residues. Germline V gene lookup returns CDR1 GTSNPN and CDR2 SVGIG (reference sequence). The CDR3 protein is CAWSVAADYEQYF. The CDR3 DNA reads as TGTGCCTGGAGTGTAGCAGCGGACTACGAGCAGTACTTC. Combining the CDR3 with reference TRBV30 and TRBJ2-7 gives the whole variable domain SQTIHQWPATLVQPVGSPLSLECTVEGTSNPNLYWYRQAAGRGLQLLFYSVGIGQISSEVPQNLSASRPQDRQFILSSKKLLLSDSGFYLCAWSVAADYEQYFGPGTRLTVT.

This chain links TRBV7-2 with TRBJ2-7; 10 bases line up with TRBD1. The CDR3 totals 15 residues. V trimming: 4 bases; J trimming: 2 bases; junction bases outside the gene matches: 5. Germline values: CDR1 SGHTA, CDR2 FQGNSA. CDR3 nucleotide sequence: TGTGCCAGCAGCTCGCCCGGGACAGGGGCCTACGAGCAGTACTTC. It specifies CASSSPGTGAYEQYF.

In this sample, this clone turned up a few times. The V gene is TRBV25-1, the J gene TRBJ1-1; tentatively, D is TRBD1 (5 bases). CDR3 size: 14 residues. Looked up from germline, CDR1 is MGHDK and CDR2 is SYGVNS. V was clipped by 11 bases and J by 1 base, with 17 bases between them. CDR3 sequence (DNA): TGTGCCCGTCAGCCCCCCGACAGGAACACTGAAGCTTTCTTT. Protein sequence: CARQPPDRNTEAFF.

This clone has just a few counts. This chain uses TRBV14 with TRBJ2-1, with unresolved D. CDR1 is SGHDN, CDR2 FVKESK, per germline. The CDR3 sequence is 13 residues long. Trimming pared 4 bases from V and 6 bases from J, leaving 10 bases between. The CDR3 sequence: CASSPHNSNEQFF. Here the CDR3 DNA reads TGTGCCAGCAGCCCCCACAATTCCAATGAGCAGTTCTTC.

This clone was counted only a few times. The chain employs TRBV4-3 and TRBJ1-2; D not certain. V was pared by 0 bases and J by 8 bases, with 13 bases between. The CDR3 has 14 residues. Germline lookup yields CDR1 LGHNA and CDR2 YSLEER. The CDR3, as DNA: TGCGCCAGCAGCCAAGATTTCCGGGCAGGAGGCTACACCTTC. Translation gives CASSQDFRAGGYTF.

The chain's CDR3 is CASSYSTDYNNEQFF. Written as DNA, the CDR3 is TGTGCCAGCAGTTACTCGACGGACTACAACAATGAGCAGTTCTTC. The chain couples TRBV6-6 to TRBJ2-1; D is perhaps TRBD2 (6 bases). The CDR3 loop spans 15 amino acids. Looked up from germline, CDR1 is MNHNY and CDR2 is SVGAGI (reference sequence). Trimming removed 0 bases at V and 5 bases at J, with 11 bases between.

This rearrangement joins TRBV29-1 to TRBJ2-3; 9 bases fit TRBD2. The V and J ends lost 2 bases and 1 base, in that order; junction bases with no gene match: 1. The germline gives CDR1 SQVTM, CDR2 ANQGSEA. The CDR3 is 14 residues long. Here the CDR3 DNA reads TGCAGCGTTGAACTAGCGGGACGCACAGATACGCAGTATTTT. This codes for CSVELAGRTDTQYF.